This T cell receptor (beta chain) was identified in a study of T cell responses to AZD1222 COVID-19 vaccine. Study summary: Second doses that came at about 4 or about 12 weeks were put together.

Study-wide results and caveats: Researchers took repertoire samples only after the peak T cell response had come.

Produced via immunoSEQ multiplex PCR; TCRdb's table is partial and in-frame only. The profile shows around 130,000 clones, 70% to 90% of them singletons. Details on this clone: Antigen: not known.

Sequenced here: peripheral blood, sampled on day 0 of AZD1222 vaccination. The TCR comes from an adult in good health.

The CDR3 here is CASSSNNYQQYF. As DNA, the CDR3 is TGTGCCAGCAGCTCCAATAATTACCAGCAGTACTTC. The V and J genes are TRBV9 and TRBJ2-7; no clear D gene. Germline values: CDR1 SGDLS, CDR2 YYNGEE. Deletions cut 4 bases from V and 8 bases from J, with 13 bases between. This CDR3 is built from 12 residues.